Below are 15 T cell receptor beta chains sequenced from a single sample in a study of beta chain features in type 1 diabetes. All of the isolated RNA was reverse transcribed, so expressed TCRB transcripts were sequenced. This table comes from immunoSEQ multiplex PCR, and its TCRdb copy is limited to in-frame clones, with some not included. Among under 800,000 clones listed, around a sixth were seen once. The sequencing sample was made of naive CD4+ T cells from blood. The receptors here all came from a man aged 18 to 30 in good health.

The rearrangement joins TRBV4-2 to TRBJ1-1; no clear D gene. In germline, CDR1 is LGHNA, CDR2 YNFKEQ. The CDR3 has 15 amino acids. Trimming left V 3 bases short and J 4 bases short, with 15 bases between. CDR3 in amino acids: CASSQAGYTPTEAFF. The CDR3, as DNA: TGTGCCAGCAGCCAGGCTGGATACACCCCCACTGAAGCTTTCTTT.

This rearrangement joins TRBV2 to TRBJ2-5; no clear D gene. The length of the CDR3 is 12 residues. Looked up from germline, CDR1 is SNHLY and CDR2 is FYNNEI. V shed 4 bases and J shed 5 bases, with 8 bases lying between them. In nucleotides, the CDR3 is TGTGCCAGCAGTGCGGGCCCGGAGACCCAGTACTTC. It is translated as CASSAGPETQYF.

The rearrangement links TRBV5-4 to TRBJ2-3; 7 nucleotides agree with TRBD1. The J segment lost 3 bases and the V segment lost 5 bases, leaving 6 bases of the junction unmatched. CDR3 length: 14 amino acids. Germline CDR1 is SGHNT and CDR2 is YYREEE (reference sequence). Written as DNA, the CDR3 is TGTGCCAGCAGTCAGCCCAGGGGGACAGATACGCAGTATTTT. It translates to CASSQPRGTDTQYF.

This clone was seen a handful of times. The germline gene is not matched at one end of the junction; a read error may be the cause. This chain uses TRBV5-1 with TRBJ2-5; 9 bases map to TRBD2. There are 14 residues in the CDR3. Germline CDR1 SGHRS, CDR2 YFSETQ. CDR3 bases: TGCGCCAGCAGCCCAAACTTGAGCGGGAGGACTTTGGACTTC. Its protein is CASSPNLSGRTLDF. The variable domain in full, completed from reference TRBV5-1 and TRBJ2-5, reads KAGVTQTPRYLIKTRGQQVTLSCSPISGHRSVSWYQQTPGQGLQFLFEYFSETQRNKGNFPGRFSGRQFSNSRSEMNVSTLELGDSALYLCASSPNLSGRTLDFGPGTRLLVL.

The chain carries TRBV18 and TRBJ2-7; 9 bases map to TRBD2. Looked up from germline, CDR1 is KGHSH and CDR2 is LQKENI. The junction had 9 bases not matched to a gene; V was cut back by 1 base and J by 5 bases. The CDR3 runs 16 residues. CDR3 nucleotides: TGTGCCAGCTCACCACAGCGGACTAGCGATCGCGACGAGCAGTACTTC. Its protein is CASSPQRTSDRDEQYF.

The CDR3 sequence is CASSIGGRGNQPQHF. The CDR3 DNA reads as TGTGCCAGTAGTATCGGAGGGAGAGGCAATCAGCCCCAGCATTTT. V usage is TRBV19 and J usage is TRBJ1-5; D not resolved. The V end lost 3 bases, the J end lost 2 bases, and 11 bases lay between the germline ends. From germline, CDR1 is LNHDA and CDR2 SQIVND (reference sequence). This CDR3 comprises 15 residues. The variable domain in full, with the rest retrieved from reference TRBV19 and TRBJ1-5, is DGGITQSPKYLFRKEGQNVTLSCEQNLNHDAMYWYRQDPGQGLRLIYYSQIVNDFQKGDIAEGYSVSREKKESFPLTVTSAQKNPTAFYLCASSIGGRGNQPQHFGDGTRLSIL.

The chain joins TRBV28 to TRBJ2-7, with D maybe TRBD2 (5 bases). CDR3 length: 13 residues. Germline V CDR1 and CDR2: MDHEN, SYDVKM. V shed 3 bases and J shed 2 bases, with 8 bases lying between them. CDR3: CASSLWTPYEQYF. The DNA for the CDR3 is TGTGCCAGCAGTTTGTGGACTCCCTACGAGCAGTACTTC.

The chain links TRBV4-2 to TRBJ1-1, with unresolved D. CDR1 LGHNA and CDR2 YNFKEQ come from the germline V gene. This CDR3 is built from 14 residues. Trimming pared 4 bases from V and 6 bases from J, leaving 15 bases between. The CDR3 nucleotides are TGTGCCAGCAGCCCATCAGGAGGGTGGGCTGAAGCTTTCTTT. Translating it yields CASSPSGGWAEAFF.

In nucleotides, the CDR3 is TGCGCCAGCAGCCCATTCAGGGGCAGGGGCCTCTGGAATGAGCAGTTCTTC. It codes for CASSPFRGRGLWNEQFF. This chain uses TRBV5-1 with TRBJ2-1, with a tentative D call TRBD1 (6 bases). The CDR3 totals 17 residues. The V gene lost 4 bases and the J gene lost 7 bases, with 24 bases spanning the gap. Germline V gene sequence: CDR1 SGHRS, CDR2 YFSETQ. Using reference TRBV5-1 and TRBJ2-1 for the parts outside the CDR3, the full variable domain is KAGVTQTPRYLIKTRGQQVTLSCSPISGHRSVSWYQQTPGQGLQFLFEYFSETQRNKGNFPGRFSGRQFSNSRSEMNVSTLELGDSALYLCASSPFRGRGLWNEQFFGPGTRLTVL.

The CDR3 coding sequence is TGTGCCAGTAGCCGCGGGCTGGAGAGTCGGAGGAGTTACTTC. This codes for CASSRGLESRRSYF. V gene TRBV19 combines with J gene TRBJ2-7, with D perhaps TRBD2 (5 bases). CDR3 length: 14 residues. Germline CDR1 reads LNHDA; CDR2 reads SQIVND (reference sequence). With 6 bases removed from V and 13 bases from J, the gap between germline ends came to 25 bases.

The chain combines TRBV9 with TRBJ2-5; D may be TRBD1 (7 bases). From germline, CDR1 is SGDLS and CDR2 YYNGEE. V dropped 0 bases and J dropped 5 bases, with 17 bases sitting between them. The CDR3 consists of 16 residues. The CDR3 DNA follows: TGTGCCAGCAGCGTAGTCGGCTACTCAGGGGGGGAGACCCAGTACTTC. Its protein is CASSVVGYSGGETQYF.

This chain links TRBV6-5 with TRBJ2-2; D is perhaps TRBD1 (6 bases). Trimming took off 1 base at V and 8 bases at J, with 11 bases between the two ends. The germline CDR1 and CDR2 sequences are MNHEY and SVGAGI. The CDR3 runs to 14 residues. The CDR3 spells CASSYYSGVGELFF. The CDR3 DNA sequence: TGTGCCAGCAGTTACTATTCAGGGGTAGGGGAGCTGTTTTTT.

The sample holds a few counts of this clone. J is TRBJ2-1 and V is TRBV30; D is uncertain. Trimming removed 2 bases from V and 3 bases from J, with 14 bases in between. CDR1 and CDR2 from the germline V gene are GTSNPN and SVGIG (reference sequence). This CDR3 has 15 residues. CDR3 coding DNA: TGTGCCTGGAGTCCACCCCATATCCTCTACAATGAGCAGTTCTTC. Translation gives CAWSPPHILYNEQFF. Drawing the rest from reference TRBV30 and TRBJ2-1, the complete variable domain is SQTIHQWPATLVQPVGSPLSLECTVEGTSNPNLYWYRQAAGRGLQLLFYSVGIGQISSEVPQNLSASRPQDRQFILSSKKLLLSDSGFYLCAWSPPHILYNEQFFGPGTRLTVL.

This clone was seen a handful of times. This chain connects TRBV25-1 to TRBJ1-5, with D maybe TRBD1 (6 bases). The germline gives CDR1 MGHDK, CDR2 SYGVNS. The CDR3 contains 14 residues. With 6 bases removed from V and 2 bases from J, the gap between germline ends came to 11 bases. CDR3 sequence: CASSPTGRNQPQHF. The CDR3 nucleotides are TGTGCCAGCAGCCCTACAGGGCGCAATCAGCCCCAGCATTTT.

This clone was picked up a small number of times. J is TRBJ2-7 and V is TRBV9, with 10 bases lining up with TRBD2. CDR1 and CDR2 from the germline V gene are SGDLS and YYNGEE. V lost 4 bases to trimming and J lost 4 bases; unmatched junction nucleotides: 14. The CDR3 has 17 amino acids. Here the CDR3 DNA reads TGTGCCAGCAGCCCGTCCGGGACTAGCGCGGGTACTTACGAGCAGTACTTC. This sequence encodes CASSPSGTSAGTYEQYF.